This T cell receptor beta chain derives from a study of beta chain features in type 1 diabetes. Study-wide results and caveats: Insertions at VDJ junctions were less frequent in type 1 diabetes patients. These patients also deleted more nucleotides at the same junctions. TCRB CDR3s from Type 1 diabetes patients were moderately but significantly shorter in all four CD4+ subsets.

All of the isolated RNA was reverse transcribed, so expressed TCRB transcripts were sequenced. TCRdb's copy holds only in-frame clones and misses some; the assay was immunoSEQ multiplex PCR. Here the sample spans roughly 730,000 clones, around 15% being singletons. Worth noting for this clone: Its cognate antigen is unknown. Other DNA sequences in the same sample also yield this CDR3.

Using CD45RO/CCR7/CD25/CD127/CD95/CD27, CD4+ naive, central memory, regulatory and stem cell-like memory cells were sorted. Per germline, CDR1 GTSNPN and CDR2 SVGIG (reference sequence). Unmatched junction bases numbered 0, after V lost 0 bases and J lost 4 bases. CDR3 length: 12 amino acids. The sequence was collected from a young man with type 1 diabetes. This chain uses TRBV30 with TRBJ2-7; 7 bases map to TRBD2. Sequences were obtained from naive CD4+ T cells from blood. Here the CDR3 reads CAWSVSGYEQYF. The CDR3 DNA reads TGTGCCTGGAGTGTTAGCGGGTACGAGCAGTACTTC.